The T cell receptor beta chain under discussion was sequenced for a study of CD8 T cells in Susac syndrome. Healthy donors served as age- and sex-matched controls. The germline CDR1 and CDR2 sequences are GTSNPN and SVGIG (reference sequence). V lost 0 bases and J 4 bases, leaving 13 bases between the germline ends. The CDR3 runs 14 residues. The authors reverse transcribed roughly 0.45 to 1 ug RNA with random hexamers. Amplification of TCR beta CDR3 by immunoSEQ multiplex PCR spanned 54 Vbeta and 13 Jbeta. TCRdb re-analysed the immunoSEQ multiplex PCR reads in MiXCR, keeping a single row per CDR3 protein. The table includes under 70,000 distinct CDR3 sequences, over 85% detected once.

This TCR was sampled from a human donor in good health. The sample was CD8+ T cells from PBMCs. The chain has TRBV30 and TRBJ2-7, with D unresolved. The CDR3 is CAWSVKDGRYEQYF. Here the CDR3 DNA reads TGTGCCTGGAGTGTAAAGGACGGTCGGTACGAGCAGTACTTC. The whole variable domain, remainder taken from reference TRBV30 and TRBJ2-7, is SQTIHQWPATLVQPVGSPLSLECTVEGTSNPNLYWYRQAAGRGLQLLFYSVGIGQISSEVPQNLSASRPQDRQFILSSKKLLLSDSGFYLCAWSVKDGRYEQYFGPGTRLTVT.